The TCR beta chain described here comes from a study of identical twins' blood T cells. This clonotype was picked up a small number of times. TCRdb reanalysed the 5' RACE reads using MiXCR and keeps one entry per CDR3 protein. The table has around 380,000 distinct CDR3 sequences, about 28% seen once; the top ten hold around 5.6%. From germline, CDR1 is ENHRY and CDR2 SYGVKD. V was pared by 4 bases and J by 4 bases, with 12 bases between. The CDR3 sequence is 14 residues long. The TCR was taken from a woman aged 18 to 55 in good health. The V and J genes are TRBV10-3 and TRBJ2-3; a weak D match, TRBD2 (6 bases). Specimen: PBMCs. Here the CDR3 DNA reads TGTGCCATCAGTGCTGGCAGGGACTCAGATACGCAGTATTTT. Protein product: CAISAGRDSDTQYF.